This TCR beta chain stems from a study of shared clonotypes between healthy human individuals. About the study: There were three CD4 naive, three CD4 memory, two CD8 naive and one CD8 memory plates per donor. General observations from the study: Sharing across four donors was seen in 4% to 6.5% of naive CD4 clonotypes.

Method: immunoSEQ multiplex PCR; TCRdb's copy keeps in-frame clones and lacks some. The repertoire holds millions of clones, with more than 80% as singletons. Germline-derived CDR1 and CDR2 are SGHAT and FQNNGV. Trimming cost V 4 bases and J 3 bases, with 10 bases left between them. This CDR3 has 13 amino acids. On this clone: Its antigen is still unknown.

The V call is TRBV11-2, the J call TRBJ2-7; D uncertain. The sample taken for sequencing was naive CD4+ T cells from PBMCs. The subset denotes: CD45RA+ positively selected. The sequence was collected from a man aged 18-30 years in good health. Some clones in this sample may be carry-over from other donors' samples. The CDR3 sequence is CASSSPAVYEQYF. The CDR3 nucleotides are TGTGCCAGCAGCTCTCCTGCGGTCTACGAGCAGTACTTC. Looking up the rest from reference TRBV11-2 and TRBJ2-7 gives the full variable domain: EAGVAQSPRYKIIEKRQSVAFWCNPISGHATLYWYQQILGQGPKLLIQFQNNGVVDDSQLPKDRFSAERLKGVDSTLKIQPAKLEDSAVYLCASSSPAVYEQYFGPGTRLTVT.